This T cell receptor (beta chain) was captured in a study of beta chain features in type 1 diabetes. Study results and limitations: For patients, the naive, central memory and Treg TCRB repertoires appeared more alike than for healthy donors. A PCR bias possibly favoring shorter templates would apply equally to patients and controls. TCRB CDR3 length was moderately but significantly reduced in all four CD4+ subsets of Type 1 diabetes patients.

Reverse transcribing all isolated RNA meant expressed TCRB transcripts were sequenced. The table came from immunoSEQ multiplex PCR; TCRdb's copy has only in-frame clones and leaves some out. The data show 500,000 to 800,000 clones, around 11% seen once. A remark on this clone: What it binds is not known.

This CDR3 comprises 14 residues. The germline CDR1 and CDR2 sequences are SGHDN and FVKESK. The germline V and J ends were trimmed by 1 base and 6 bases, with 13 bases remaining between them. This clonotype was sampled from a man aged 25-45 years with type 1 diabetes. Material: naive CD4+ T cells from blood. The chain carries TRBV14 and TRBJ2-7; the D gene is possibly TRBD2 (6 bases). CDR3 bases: TGTGCCAGCAGCCAAGGGCCACTAGCAGTCGAGCAGTACTTC. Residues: CASSQGPLAVEQYF.